This TCR beta chain was identified in a study of T cell clones after liver transplantation. Overall study: Immunosuppression withdrawal was tried within 2 years after liver transplantation in this trial. TCRbeta sequencing after a pre-transplant mixed lymphocyte reaction identified graft-donor-reactive clones, later tracked in post-transplant blood. Graft-donor-reactive sequences were compared with third-party-reactive TCRbeta sequences from pre-transplant mixed lymphocyte reactions.

The V gene end was trimmed by 5 bases and the J gene end by 6 bases; junction bases not matched to a gene: 8. Looked up from germline, CDR1 is WNHNN and CDR2 is SYGVQD (reference sequence). The CDR3 runs to 16 residues. CD3+CD4+ and CD3+CD8+ cells were FACS-sorted from thawed unstimulated PBMCs. Profiling relied on immunoSEQ multiplex PCR, and the TCRdb table lists in-frame clones only, not all of them. The sample gives around 100,000 clones, 84% of which show up once; about 3% is in the top ten. The chain combines TRBV10-1 with TRBJ2-1; the match to TRBD2 covers 12 bases. The clonotype originates from a human patient who received a liver transplant. Some T cells may originate from the graft donor. The material was CD4+ T cells from blood, obtained 45 to 50 months after liver transplant. The DNA for the CDR3 is TGCGCCAGCAGTCGTCGGACTAGCGGGGAAAGCAATGAGCAGTTCTTC. As protein: CASSRRTSGESNEQFF.